This record concerns one T cell receptor beta chain sequence. Its antigen is not identified. CDR3 size: 15 residues. Germline V CDR1 and CDR2: SGHNT, YYREEE (reference sequence). Trimming shortened V by 0 bases and J by 3 bases, and 11 bases separated the two germline ends. The data derive from a study of cytomegalovirus exposure and HLA in healthy donors. Generated by immunoSEQ multiplex PCR, the TCRdb table keeps only in-frame clones and is missing some. The table has 110,000 to 150,000 clones, 94% seen once. General study findings and limits: First-cohort TCR clusters were later found to tend to co-occur in the 90 to 150 validation repertoires. Researchers reported that a few CMV-associated chains were confirmed in vitro as CMV antigen-specific. Most TCR sequences were seen very rarely across donors, but some public TCRs occurred in many. There were 150 to 200 TCR beta chains listed as cytomegalovirus-associated.

This chain links TRBV5-4 with TRBJ2-3, with D tentatively TRBD1 (5 bases). Input material: PBMCs. The source is a young man in good health and CMV-seropositive. This CDR3 is CASSLDSGLTDTQYF. In DNA form, the CDR3 reads TGTGCCAGCAGCTTGGATTCAGGGTTGACAGATACGCAGTATTTT.